The clone carrying this T cell receptor beta chain was picked up many times. These data belong to a study of low-dose radiotherapy and immunotherapy resistance in tumors. TRAV- and TRBV-specific primers, spanning alpha and beta chains, primed first-strand cDNA. TCRs were amplified for around 21 PCR cycles with a constant-region primer and V-primer adapter. mRNA that had been isolated underwent amplification through in vitro transcription. TCRdb re-called the reads through MiXCR, storing one row per CDR3 protein. The sample consists of more than 85,000 distinct CDR3 sequences, 9.4% of them appearing once. There are 19 residues in the CDR3. V lost 5 bases and J 0 bases, leaving 22 bases between the germline ends. Germline V lookup: CDR1 SGHTA, CDR2 FQGTGA. Time point of the sample: before trial treatment.

This sample comprised PBMCs, obtained before treatment. The clonotype was recovered from a male donor with prostate cancer. V and J are TRBV7-3 and TRBJ2-2; D tentatively fits TRBD1 or TRBD2 (6 bases each). CDR3 sequence reads: CASSPTGAPLISNTGELFF. CDR3 sequence (DNA): TGTGCCAGCAGCCCCACGGGGGCGCCGCTTATTTCGAACACCGGGGAGCTGTTTTTT.